This T cell receptor (beta chain) was identified during a study of Ad26.COV2.S vaccination and SARS-CoV-2 variants. About the study: Within the COV1001 Ad26.COV2.S trial arm, the donor was enrolled.

The CDR3 consists of 15 residues. The germline CDR1 and CDR2 sequences are KGHSH and LQKENI. V lost 6 bases to trimming and J lost 5 bases; unmatched junction nucleotides: 10. The repertoire was sequenced with immunoSEQ multiplex PCR; TCRdb's copy has only in-frame clones and lacks some. This sample has 350,000 to 550,000 clones, with roughly nine tenths found just once. Sample treatment: about 20 received Ad26.COV2.S at low or high dose, single or two shots; about 5 received placebo; per-sample allocation not given. The investigators took samples on day 63 after the first vaccine or placebo injection. This vaccine is an Ad26 vector that expresses the Wuhan-strain SARS-CoV-2 spike.

This clonotype was sampled from a person aged 18 to 65 who received the Ad26.COV2.S COVID-19 vaccine or a placebo. The material was peripheral blood, obtained in a trial of Ad26.COV2.S vaccine versus placebo. V usage is TRBV18 and J usage is TRBJ2-1; 7 nucleotides agree with TRBD1. The CDR3 is CASSTYGTDHNEQFF. The DNA of the CDR3 is TGTGCCAGCTCGACCTACGGGACAGACCACAATGAGCAGTTCTTC.